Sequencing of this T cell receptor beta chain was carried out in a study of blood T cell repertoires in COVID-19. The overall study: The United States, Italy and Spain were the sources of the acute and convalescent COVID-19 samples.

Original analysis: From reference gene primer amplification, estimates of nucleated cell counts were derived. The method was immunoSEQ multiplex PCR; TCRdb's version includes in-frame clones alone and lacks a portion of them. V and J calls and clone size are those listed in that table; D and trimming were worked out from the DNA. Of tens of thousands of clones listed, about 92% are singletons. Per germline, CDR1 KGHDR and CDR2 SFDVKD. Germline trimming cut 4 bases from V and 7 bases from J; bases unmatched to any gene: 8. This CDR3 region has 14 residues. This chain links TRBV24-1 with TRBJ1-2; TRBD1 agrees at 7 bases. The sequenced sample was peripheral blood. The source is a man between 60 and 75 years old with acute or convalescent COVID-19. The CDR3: CATSDTDRAPGYTF. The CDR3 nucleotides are TGTGCCACCAGTGACACCGACAGGGCTCCTGGCTACACCTTC.